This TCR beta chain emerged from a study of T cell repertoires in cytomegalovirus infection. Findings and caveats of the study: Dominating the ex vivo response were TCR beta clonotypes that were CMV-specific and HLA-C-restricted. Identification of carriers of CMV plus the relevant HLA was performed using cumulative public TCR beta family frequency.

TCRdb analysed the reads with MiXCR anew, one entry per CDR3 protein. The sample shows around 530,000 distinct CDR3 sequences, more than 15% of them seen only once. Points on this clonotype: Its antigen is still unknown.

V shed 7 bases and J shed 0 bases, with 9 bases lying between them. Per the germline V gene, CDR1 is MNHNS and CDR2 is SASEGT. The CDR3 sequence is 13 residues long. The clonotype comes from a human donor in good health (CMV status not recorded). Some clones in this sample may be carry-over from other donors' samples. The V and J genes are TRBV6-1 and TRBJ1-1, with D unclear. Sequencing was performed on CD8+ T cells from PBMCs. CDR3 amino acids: CASNEFLNTEAFF. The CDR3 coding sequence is TGTGCCAGCAACGAGTTCTTGAACACTGAAGCTTTCTTT.